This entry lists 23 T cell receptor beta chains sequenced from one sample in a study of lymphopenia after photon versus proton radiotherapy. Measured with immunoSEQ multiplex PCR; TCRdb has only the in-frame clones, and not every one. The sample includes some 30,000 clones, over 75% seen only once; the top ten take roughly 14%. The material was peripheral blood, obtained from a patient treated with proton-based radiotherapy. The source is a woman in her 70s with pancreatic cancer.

Here the CDR3 DNA reads TGTGCCACAGGGTCCGGGTTTACGTCGGGAAACACCATATATTTT. It encodes CATGSGFTSGNTIYF. V usage is TRBV5-8 and J usage is TRBJ1-3; the D gene is possibly TRBD1 (5 bases). The germline V gene encodes CDR1 SGHTS and CDR2 YDEGEE. Deletions cut 9 bases from V and 4 bases from J, with 20 bases between. The CDR3 covers 15 residues. The full variable domain, with the rest looked up from reference TRBV5-8 and TRBJ1-3, is EAGVTQSPTHLIKTRGQQATLRCSPISGHTSVYWYQQALGLGLQFLLWYDEGEERNRGNFPPRFSGRQFPNYSSELNVNALELEDSALYLCATGSGFTSGNTIYFGEGSWLTVV.

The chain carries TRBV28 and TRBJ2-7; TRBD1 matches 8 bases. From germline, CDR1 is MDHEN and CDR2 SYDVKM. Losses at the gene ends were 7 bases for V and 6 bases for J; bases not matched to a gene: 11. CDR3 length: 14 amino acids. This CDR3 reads CASNIQGERGEQYF. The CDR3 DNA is TGTGCCAGCAATATACAGGGGGAGCGCGGCGAGCAGTACTTC.

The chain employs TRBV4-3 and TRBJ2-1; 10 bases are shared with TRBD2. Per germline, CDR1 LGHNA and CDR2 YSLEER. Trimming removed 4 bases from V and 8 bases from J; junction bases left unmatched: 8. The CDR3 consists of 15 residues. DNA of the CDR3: TGCGCCAGCAGCCGGGAGCGGGAGGGCCTGGATGAGCAGTTCTTC. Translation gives CASSREREGLDEQFF.

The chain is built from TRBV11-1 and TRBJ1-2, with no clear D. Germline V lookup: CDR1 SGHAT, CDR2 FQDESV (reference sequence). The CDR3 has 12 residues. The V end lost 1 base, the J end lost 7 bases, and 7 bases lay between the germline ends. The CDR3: CASSLGAVGYTF. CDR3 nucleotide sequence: TGTGCCAGCAGCTTAGGTGCAGTTGGCTACACCTTC.

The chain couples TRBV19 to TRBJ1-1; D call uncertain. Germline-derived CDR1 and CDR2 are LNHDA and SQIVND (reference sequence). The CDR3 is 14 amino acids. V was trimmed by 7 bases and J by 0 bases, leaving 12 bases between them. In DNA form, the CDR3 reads TGTGCCAGTAATAAAGGAGGTGTGAACACTGAAGCTTTCTTT. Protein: CASNKGGVNTEAFF.

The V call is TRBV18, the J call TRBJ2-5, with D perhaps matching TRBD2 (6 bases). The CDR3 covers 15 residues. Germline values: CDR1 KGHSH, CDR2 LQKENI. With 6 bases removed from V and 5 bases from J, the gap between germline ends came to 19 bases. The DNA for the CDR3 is TGTGCCAGCTCGTCCATCGGGGGAAGGGAGGAGACCCAGTACTTC. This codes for CASSSIGGREETQYF.

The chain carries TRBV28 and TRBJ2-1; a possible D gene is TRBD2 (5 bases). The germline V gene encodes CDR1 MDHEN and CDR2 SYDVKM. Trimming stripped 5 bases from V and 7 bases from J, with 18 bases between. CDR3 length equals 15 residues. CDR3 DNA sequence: TGTGCCAGCAGTCTTCCGGGAAGCGCGGCGAATGAGCAGTTCTTC. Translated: CASSLPGSAANEQFF.

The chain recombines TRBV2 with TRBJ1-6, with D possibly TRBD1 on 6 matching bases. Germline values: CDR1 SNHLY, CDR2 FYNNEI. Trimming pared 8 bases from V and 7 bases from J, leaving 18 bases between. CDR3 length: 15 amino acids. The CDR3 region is CASGEQGTGNSPLHF. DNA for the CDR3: TGTGCCAGCGGGGAACAGGGAACGGGAAATTCACCCCTCCACTTT. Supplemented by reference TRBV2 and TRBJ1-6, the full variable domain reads EPEVTQTPSHQVTQMGQEVILRCVPISNHLYFYWYRQILGQKVEFLVSFYNNEISEKSEIFDDQFSVERPDGSNFTLKIRSTKLEDSAMYFCASGEQGTGNSPLHFGNGTRLTVT.

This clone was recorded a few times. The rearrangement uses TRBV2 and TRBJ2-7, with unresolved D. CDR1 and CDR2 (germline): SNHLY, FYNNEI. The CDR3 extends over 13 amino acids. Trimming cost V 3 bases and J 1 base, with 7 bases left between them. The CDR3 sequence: CASSEGYSYEQYF. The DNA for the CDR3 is TGTGCCAGCAGTGAGGGATATTCCTACGAGCAGTACTTC. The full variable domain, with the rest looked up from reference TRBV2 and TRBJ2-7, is EPEVTQTPSHQVTQMGQEVILRCVPISNHLYFYWYRQILGQKVEFLVSFYNNEISEKSEIFDDQFSVERPDGSNFTLKIRSTKLEDSAMYFCASSEGYSYEQYFGPGTRLTVT.

Here the CDR3 reads CASSLSSPLHF. The DNA for the CDR3 is TGTGCCAGCAGTTTAAGTTCACCCCTCCACTTT. This chain uses TRBV28 with TRBJ1-6; D is ambiguous. The V and J ends lost 2 bases and 9 bases respectively, with 2 bases between them. The CDR3 has 11 residues. CDR1 and CDR2 from the germline V gene are MDHEN and SYDVKM. The variable domain in full, completed from reference TRBV28 and TRBJ1-6, reads DVKVTQSSRYLVKRTGEKVFLECVQDMDHENMFWYRQDPGLGLRLIYFSYDVKMKEKGDIPEGYSVSREKKERFSLILESASTNQTSMYLCASSLSSPLHFGNGTRLTVT.

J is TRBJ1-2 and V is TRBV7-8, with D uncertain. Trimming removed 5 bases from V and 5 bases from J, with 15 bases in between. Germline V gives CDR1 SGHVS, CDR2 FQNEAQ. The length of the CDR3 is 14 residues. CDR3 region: CASSPPGSGYGYTF. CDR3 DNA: TGTGCCAGCAGCCCCCCCGGTTCCGGTTATGGCTACACCTTC.

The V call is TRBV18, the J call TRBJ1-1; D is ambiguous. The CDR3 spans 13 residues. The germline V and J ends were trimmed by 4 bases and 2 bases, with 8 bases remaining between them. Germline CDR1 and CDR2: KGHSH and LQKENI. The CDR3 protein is CASSQVENTEAFF. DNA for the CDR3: TGTGCCAGCTCACAGGTGGAAAACACTGAAGCTTTCTTT.

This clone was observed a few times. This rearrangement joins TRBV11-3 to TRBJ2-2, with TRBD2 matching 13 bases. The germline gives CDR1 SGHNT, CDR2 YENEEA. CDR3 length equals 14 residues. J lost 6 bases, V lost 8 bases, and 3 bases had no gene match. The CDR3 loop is CASLTSGRAGELFF. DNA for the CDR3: TGTGCCAGCCTTACTAGCGGGAGGGCCGGGGAGCTGTTTTTT.

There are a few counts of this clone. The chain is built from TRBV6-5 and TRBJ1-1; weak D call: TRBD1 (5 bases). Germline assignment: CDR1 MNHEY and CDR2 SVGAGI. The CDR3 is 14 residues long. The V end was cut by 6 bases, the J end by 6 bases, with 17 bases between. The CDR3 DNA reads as TGTGCCAGCAGGGAAGGGACCTCGGGATCTGAAGCTTTCTTT. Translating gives CASREGTSGSEAFF.

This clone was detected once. The CDR3 spells CASSLGGGDQKLFF. The DNA of the CDR3 is TGTGCCAGCAGCTTAGGGGGGGGCGATCAAAAACTGTTTTTT. The chain combines TRBV11-2 with TRBJ1-4; the D gene is possibly TRBD1 (6 bases). CDR1 and CDR2 from the germline V gene are SGHAT and FQNNGV. V was clipped by 1 base and J by 9 bases, with 12 bases between them. This CDR3 spans 14 amino acids. Filled out from reference TRBV11-2 and TRBJ1-4, the complete variable domain reads EAGVAQSPRYKIIEKRQSVAFWCNPISGHATLYWYQQILGQGPKLLIQFQNNGVVDDSQLPKDRFSAERLKGVDSTLKIQPAKLEDSAVYLCASSLGGGDQKLFFGSGTQLSVL.

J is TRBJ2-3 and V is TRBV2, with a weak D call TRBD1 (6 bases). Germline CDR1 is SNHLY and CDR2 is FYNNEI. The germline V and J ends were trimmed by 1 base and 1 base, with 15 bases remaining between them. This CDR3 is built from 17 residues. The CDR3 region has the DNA TGTGCCAGCAGTGAAGACCTCAGGGGATTCGGCACAGATACGCAGTATTTT. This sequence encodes CASSEDLRGFGTDTQYF.

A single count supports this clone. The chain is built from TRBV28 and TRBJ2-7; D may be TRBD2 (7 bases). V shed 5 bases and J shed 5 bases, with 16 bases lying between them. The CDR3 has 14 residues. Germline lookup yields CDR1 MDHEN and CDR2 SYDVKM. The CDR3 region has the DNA TGTGCCAGCAGTGGGAGGGGGGGGCCCCACGAGCAGTACTTC. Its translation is CASSGRGGPHEQYF. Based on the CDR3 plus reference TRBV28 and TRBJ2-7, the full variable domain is DVKVTQSSRYLVKRTGEKVFLECVQDMDHENMFWYRQDPGLGLRLIYFSYDVKMKEKGDIPEGYSVSREKKERFSLILESASTNQTSMYLCASSGRGGPHEQYFGPGTRLTVT.

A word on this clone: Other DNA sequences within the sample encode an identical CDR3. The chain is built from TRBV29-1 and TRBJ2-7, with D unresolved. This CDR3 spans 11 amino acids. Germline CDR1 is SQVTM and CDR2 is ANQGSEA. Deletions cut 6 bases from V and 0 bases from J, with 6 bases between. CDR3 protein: CSVGSSYEQYF. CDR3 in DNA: TGCAGCGTAGGATCCTCCTACGAGCAGTACTTC.

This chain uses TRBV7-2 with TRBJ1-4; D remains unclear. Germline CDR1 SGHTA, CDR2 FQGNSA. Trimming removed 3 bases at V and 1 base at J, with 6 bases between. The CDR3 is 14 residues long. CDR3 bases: TGTGCCAGCAGCTTGGGAGGAACTAATGAAAAACTGTTTTTT. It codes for CASSLGGTNEKLFF.

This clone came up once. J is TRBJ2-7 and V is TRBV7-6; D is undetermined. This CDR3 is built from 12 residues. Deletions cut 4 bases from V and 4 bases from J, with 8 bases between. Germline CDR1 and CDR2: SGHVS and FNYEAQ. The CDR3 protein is CASSSAVYEQYF. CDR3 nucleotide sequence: TGTGCCAGCAGCTCCGCCGTATACGAGCAGTACTTC.

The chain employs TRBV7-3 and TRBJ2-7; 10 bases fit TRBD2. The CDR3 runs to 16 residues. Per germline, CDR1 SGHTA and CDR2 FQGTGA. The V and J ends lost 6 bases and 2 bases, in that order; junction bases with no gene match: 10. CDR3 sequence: CASSSQGAGGTYEQYF. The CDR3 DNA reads TGTGCCAGCAGTTCCCAGGGAGCGGGAGGGACCTACGAGCAGTACTTC. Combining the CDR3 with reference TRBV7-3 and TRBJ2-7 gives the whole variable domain GAGVSQTPSNKVTEKGKYVELRCDPISGHTALYWYRQSLGQGPEFLIYFQGTGAADDSGLPNDRFFAVRPEGSVSTLKIQRTERGDSAVYLCASSSQGAGGTYEQYFGPGTRLTVT.

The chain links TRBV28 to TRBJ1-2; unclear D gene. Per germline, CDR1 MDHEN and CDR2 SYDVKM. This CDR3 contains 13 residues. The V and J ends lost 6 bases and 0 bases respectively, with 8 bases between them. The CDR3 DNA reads TGTGCCAGCAGCGACCCAGCTAACTATGGCTACACCTTC. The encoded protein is CASSDPANYGYTF.

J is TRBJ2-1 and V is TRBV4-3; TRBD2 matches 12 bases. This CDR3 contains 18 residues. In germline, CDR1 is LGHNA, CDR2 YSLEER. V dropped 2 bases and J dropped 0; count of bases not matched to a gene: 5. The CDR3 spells CASSQSGLAGSSYNEQFF. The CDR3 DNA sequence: TGCGCCAGCAGCCAATCAGGACTAGCGGGGAGCTCCTACAATGAGCAGTTCTTC.